The next 28 T cell receptor beta chains were all read from a single sample in a study of T-cell memory formation after mild COVID-19. MiXCR, applied by TCRdb to the 5' RACE reads, yields one record per CDR3 protein. Of about 180,000 distinct CDR3 sequences in the sample, approximately 17% were seen once. Sequencing was carried out using PBMCs or a T cell subset sorted from them (not recorded which). The source is a young man who had mild COVID-19 (a few samples of this study predate the infection). Cell type and time point are not known.

The chain has TRBV7-8 and TRBJ2-1; 7 bases match TRBD1. The CDR3 consists of 16 residues. The junction had 13 bases not matched to a gene; V was cut back by 4 bases and J by 7 bases. Germline V gene data show CDR1 as SGHVS and CDR2 as FQNEAQ. The CDR3 spells CASSSRRTGVRNEQFF. The CDR3 region has the DNA TGTGCCAGCAGCTCTAGAAGAACAGGGGTTCGGAATGAGCAGTTCTTC.

This clonotype appeared a few times. The rearrangement joins TRBV12-3 or TRBV12-4 to TRBJ1-1; D may be TRBD1 (5 bases). V was shortened by 3 bases and J by 3 bases, with 11 bases between the two germline ends. The CDR3 is 14 residues long. The CDR3 loop is CASSLRVGDTEAFF. CDR3 sequence (DNA): TGTGCCAGCAGTTTGAGGGTAGGGGACACTGAAGCTTTCTTT.

The table lists this clonotype with a few counts. V and J are TRBV9 and TRBJ1-6; D uncertain. The CDR3 is 14 residues long. Trimming stripped 4 bases from V and 13 bases from J, with 18 bases between. Germline lookup yields CDR1 SGDLS and CDR2 YYNGEE. CDR3 in DNA: TGTGCCAGCAGCCCTGTCGACGGGATATCGCCCCTCCACTTT. Translated: CASSPVDGISPLHF.

This rearrangement joins TRBV14 to TRBJ1-2; possibly TRBD1 for D (5 bases). This CDR3 has 13 residues. The V gene lost 8 bases and the J gene lost 3 bases, with 13 bases spanning the gap. Germline CDR1 is SGHDN and CDR2 is FVKESK. CDR3 nucleotides: TGTGCCAGCGCTACGGGGCTCCACTATGGCTACACCTTC. Protein sequence: CASATGLHYGYTF.

This clonotype was counted a few times. The chain has TRBV25-1 and TRBJ2-3; the match to TRBD2 covers 11 bases. Germline V CDR1 and CDR2: MGHDK, SYGVNS. The CDR3 consists of 14 residues. The ends lost 4 bases at V and 7 bases at J; junction bases unmatched: 4. CDR3 in DNA: TGTGCCAGCAGTGGAGGGACTAGCGGCCATACGCAGTATTTT. It yields the protein CASSGGTSGHTQYF.

The chain couples TRBV29-1 to TRBJ2-5; either TRBD1 or TRBD2 may fit D (5 bases each). Germline V gene data show CDR1 as SQVTM and CDR2 as ANQGSEA. This CDR3 is 12 amino acids long. The germline V and J ends were trimmed by 7 bases and 5 bases, with 14 bases remaining between them. As DNA, the CDR3 is TGCAGCGCCCGGGACCGAGCGGAGACCCAGTACTTC. Protein: CSARDRAETQYF.

There are a few counts of this clonotype. J is TRBJ2-7 and V is TRBV6-2 or TRBV6-3; D assignment may be TRBD1 or TRBD2 (5 bases each). V was cut by 5 bases and J by 2 bases, with 7 bases left in between. The CDR3 is 12 residues long. Germline V gene sequence: CDR1 MNHEY, CDR2 SVGEGT. CDR3 sequence: CASSGTPYEQYF. CDR3 sequence (DNA): TGTGCCAGCAGTGGGACGCCCTACGAGCAGTACTTC.

This clonotype has a handful of counts. The chain joins TRBV6-1 to TRBJ2-2; either TRBD1 or TRBD2 may supply D (5 bases each). The CDR3 length is 15 residues. The germline CDR1 and CDR2 sequences are MNHNS and SASEGT. Trimming shortened V by 5 bases and J by 0 bases, and 10 bases separated the two germline ends. CDR3 protein: CASSPRGANTGELFF. CDR3 nucleotides: TGTGCCAGCAGTCCTAGAGGGGCGAACACCGGGGAGCTGTTTTTT.

The rearrangement joins TRBV7-9 to TRBJ1-4; 7 nucleotides agree with TRBD1. V was pared by 4 bases and J by 10 bases, with 9 bases of the junction left unmatched. This CDR3 comprises 14 residues. Germline lookup yields CDR1 SEHNR and CDR2 FQNEAQ (reference sequence). The CDR3 sequence is CASSSGRQGGKLFF. The CDR3 DNA follows: TGTGCCAGCAGCTCTGGACGGCAGGGGGGAAAACTGTTTTTT.

The V and J genes are TRBV20-1 and TRBJ2-7; no clear D gene. The germline V and J ends were trimmed by 3 bases and 5 bases, with 11 bases remaining between them. CDR1 is DFQATT, CDR2 SNEGSKA, per germline (reference sequence). The CDR3 spans 12 residues. CDR3 residues: CSASRFYDEQYF. CDR3 in DNA: TGCAGTGCTAGTCGCTTCTACGACGAGCAGTACTTC.

The J gene is TRBJ1-2, the V gene TRBV5-1, with 7 bases matching TRBD1. This CDR3 contains 15 residues. Germline CDR1 is SGHRS and CDR2 is YFSETQ. V shed 2 bases and J 6 bases; nucleotides not matched to a gene: 10. CDR3 DNA sequence: TGCGCCAGCAGCTTCTGGGGAGAGGGGGCAAATGGCTACACCTTC. Amino acid sequence: CASSFWGEGANGYTF.

This clonotype was picked up a small number of times. The CDR3 here is CASSPPGDRGSRTNLHF. Written as DNA, the CDR3 is TGTGCCAGCTCACCACCCGGGGACAGGGGGTCAAGGACGAACCTCCACTTT. The chain couples TRBV18 to TRBJ1-6, with TRBD1 matching 11 bases. Germline V gene lookup returns CDR1 KGHSH and CDR2 LQKENI. Trimming at V came to 0 bases and at J to 15 bases, leaving 13 bases not matched to a gene. The CDR3 has 17 residues.

This clonotype has just a few counts. The chain joins TRBV12-3 or TRBV12-4 to TRBJ2-2; 8 nucleotides line up with TRBD1. The V gene end was trimmed by 0 bases and the J gene end by 6 bases; junction bases not matched to a gene: 3. This CDR3 is 15 amino acids long. This CDR3 is CASSLALRGPGELFF. The CDR3 DNA reads as TGTGCCAGCAGTTTAGCGCTCAGGGGGCCCGGGGAGCTGTTTTTT.

The table lists this clonotype with many counts. This sequence joins TRBV20-1 and TRBJ1-6; tentatively, D is TRBD1 (5 bases). The CDR3 loop spans 12 amino acids. CDR1 is DFQATT and CDR2 is SNEGSKA in the germline V gene (reference sequence). The V end was cut by 3 bases, the J end by 5 bases, with 5 bases between. In DNA, the CDR3 is TGCAGTGCTAGGGGGGATAATTCACCCCTCCACTTT. Its translation is CSARGDNSPLHF.

A few counts support this clonotype. The rearrangement links TRBV7-3 to TRBJ2-3; TRBD2 might be the D (6 bases). V lost 4 bases, J lost 4 bases, and 15 bases lay in between. Germline assignment: CDR1 SGHTA and CDR2 FQGTGA. The CDR3 contains 15 residues. CDR3 DNA sequence: TGTGCCAGCAGCTCCTCGGCGGGGCGCTCAGATACGCAGTATTTT. Residues: CASSSSAGRSDTQYF.

This clonotype has ten or more counts. V usage is TRBV20-1 and J usage is TRBJ2-7; no reliable D call. Germline CDR1 is DFQATT and CDR2 is SNEGSKA (reference sequence). V lost 0 bases, J lost 5 bases, and 8 bases lay in between. The CDR3 is 12 amino acids. CDR3 bases: TGCAGTGCTAGAGATCTGACCCACGAGCAGTACTTC. Translating it yields CSARDLTHEQYF.

This clonotype showed up just a few times. The chain employs TRBV7-2 and TRBJ1-4; a weak D match, TRBD1 (6 bases). V dropped 6 bases and J dropped 5 bases, with 13 bases sitting between them. The germline CDR1 and CDR2 sequences are SGHTA and FQGNSA. The CDR3 has 14 amino acids. In DNA form, the CDR3 reads TGTGCCAGCAGTCCGGACAGCCGGAATGAAAAACTGTTTTTT. Translating it yields CASSPDSRNEKLFF. The entire variable domain, with the rest obtained from reference TRBV7-2 and TRBJ1-4, is as follows: GAGVSQSPSNKVTEKGKDVELRCDPISGHTALYWYRQSLGQGLEFLIYFQGNSAPDKSGLPSDRFSAERTGGSVSTLTIQRTQQEDSAVYLCASSPDSRNEKLFFGSGTQLSVL.

The chain recombines TRBV4-2 with TRBJ1-2, with no clear D. This CDR3 has 18 amino acids. Germline CDR1 and CDR2: LGHNA and YNFKEQ. The germline V and J ends were trimmed by 1 base and 4 bases, with 22 bases remaining between them. This chain's CDR3 is CASSQVIEAEQTGYGYTF. The CDR3 nucleotides are TGTGCCAGCAGCCAAGTTATCGAGGCGGAACAGACGGGCTATGGCTACACCTTC.

The V gene is TRBV7-2, the J gene TRBJ1-6; weak D call: TRBD1 (5 bases). Germline values: CDR1 SGHTA, CDR2 FQGNSA. This CDR3 has 18 amino acids. Trimming stripped 4 bases from V and 10 bases from J, with 26 bases between. CDR3 protein: CASSSRVGGFTRGSPLHF. CDR3 coding DNA: TGTGCCAGCAGCTCTAGGGTCGGGGGATTCACGAGGGGCTCACCCCTCCACTTT.

This chain joins TRBV7-9 and TRBJ1-1; D is uncertain. The CDR3 extends over 17 amino acids. The germline V and J ends were trimmed by 1 base and 1 base, with 16 bases remaining between them. In germline, CDR1 is SEHNR, CDR2 FQNEAQ (reference sequence). The CDR3 spells CASSLGIGSGSNTEAFF. For the CDR3, the DNA is TGTGCCAGCAGCTTAGGAATTGGGTCAGGCTCGAACACTGAAGCTTTCTTT.

This clonotype occurred a few times. V is TRBV6-5 and J is TRBJ1-2, with a tentative D call TRBD1 (5 bases). CDR3 length: 13 residues. V gave up 7 bases and J gave up 4 bases, with 13 bases separating them. CDR1 and CDR2 (germline): MNHEY, SVGAGI. CDR3 DNA: TGTGCCAGCATTGGGACCGCTCCCTATGGCTACACCTTC. It translates to CASIGTAPYGYTF.

This clonotype was counted only a few times. The rearrangement uses TRBV7-2 and TRBJ2-4; no clear D. V was cut by 5 bases and J by 1 base, with 9 bases left in between. This CDR3 spans 14 amino acids. Per the germline V gene, CDR1 is SGHTA and CDR2 is FQGNSA. In nucleotides, the CDR3 is TGTGCCAGCAGCCCCCCGAGCGCCAAAAACATTCAGTACTTC. As protein: CASSPPSAKNIQYF.

The chain joins TRBV7-9 to TRBJ2-1; 7 bases fit TRBD1. The CDR3 spans 16 residues. Germline V gene sequence: CDR1 SEHNR, CDR2 FQNEAQ (reference sequence). V trimming: 5 bases; J trimming: 5 bases; junction bases outside the gene matches: 12. The CDR3 nucleotides are TGTGCCAGCAGCCCAACTGCCGGGACAGACAACAATGAGCAGTTCTTC. It encodes CASSPTAGTDNNEQFF.

This clonotype was found a few times. The rearrangement joins TRBV24-1 to TRBJ2-5; the match to TRBD1 covers 7 bases. Germline loops: CDR1 KGHDR, CDR2 SFDVKD. This CDR3 comprises 15 residues. J gave up 2 bases and V 4 bases, and 6 bases lay outside the gene matches. The DNA for the CDR3 is TGTGCCACCAGTGAGCGACAGGGACCTCAAGAGACCCAGTACTTC. This sequence encodes CATSERQGPQETQYF.

This clonotype was seen only a few times. This rearrangement joins TRBV28 to TRBJ1-5; D is uncertain. The CDR3 covers 12 residues. The V end was cut by 5 bases, the J end by 7 bases, with 9 bases between. The germline V gene encodes CDR1 MDHEN and CDR2 SYDVKM. The CDR3 nucleotides are TGTGCCAGCAGTCCCTCGGGGCAGCCCCAGCATTTT. It is translated as CASSPSGQPQHF.

V gene TRBV3-1 combines with J gene TRBJ1-2; possible D gene TRBD1, 5 bases. The CDR3 consists of 15 residues. The V end was cut by 4 bases, the J end by 1 base, with 13 bases between. CDR1 LGHDT and CDR2 YNNKEL come from the germline V gene (reference sequence). The CDR3 sequence is CASSPVGQINYGYTF. The CDR3 DNA reads as TGTGCCAGCAGCCCCGTCGGACAAATTAACTATGGCTACACCTTC.

The chain is built from TRBV10-3 and TRBJ2-3; 9 nucleotides match TRBD2. V lost 6 bases and J lost 4; bases outside the gene matches: 11. The CDR3 spans 16 residues. Germline CDR1 is ENHRY and CDR2 is SYGVKD. The CDR3 is CAIRDSTSGRADTQYF. DNA for the CDR3: TGTGCCATCAGGGACTCGACTAGCGGCCGTGCAGATACGCAGTATTTT.

This clonotype showed up just a few times. This rearrangement joins TRBV20-1 to TRBJ1-6; the D is unclear. Trimming shortened V by 4 bases and J by 8 bases, and 12 bases separated the two germline ends. The germline CDR1 and CDR2 sequences are DFQATT and SNEGSKA (reference sequence). The length of the CDR3 is 13 residues. CDR3 region: CSAKASGDSPLHF. For the CDR3, the DNA is TGCAGTGCTAAAGCCTCCGGAGATTCACCCCTCCACTTT.